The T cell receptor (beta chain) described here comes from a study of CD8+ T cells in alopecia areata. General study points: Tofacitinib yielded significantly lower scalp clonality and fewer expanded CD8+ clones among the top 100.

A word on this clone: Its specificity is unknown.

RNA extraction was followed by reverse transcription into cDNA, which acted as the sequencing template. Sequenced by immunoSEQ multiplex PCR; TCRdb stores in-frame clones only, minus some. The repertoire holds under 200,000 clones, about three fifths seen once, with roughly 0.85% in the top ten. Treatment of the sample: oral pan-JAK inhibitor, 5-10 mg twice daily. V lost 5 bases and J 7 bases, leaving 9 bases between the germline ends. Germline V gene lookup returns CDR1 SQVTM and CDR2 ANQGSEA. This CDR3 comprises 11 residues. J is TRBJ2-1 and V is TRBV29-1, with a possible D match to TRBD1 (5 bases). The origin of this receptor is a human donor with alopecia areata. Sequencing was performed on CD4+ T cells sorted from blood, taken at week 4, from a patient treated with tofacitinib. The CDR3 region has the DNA TGCAGCGTTAGGGGCGTTAATGAGCAGTTCTTC. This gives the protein CSVRGVNEQFF.